Listed below are T cell receptor beta chains from one sample, sequenced in a study of shared clonotypes between healthy human individuals. The table came from immunoSEQ multiplex PCR; TCRdb's copy has only in-frame clones and leaves some out. The sample yields millions of clones, approximately 95% seen once. Sequencing used naive CD4+ T cells sorted from blood. These receptors were obtained from a man younger than 35 in good health. Each CDR3 is given without its conserved first and last residue. Clone size is given for some rows only: seen once, a few or many times, or a class if the clone is expanded.

ASRSNSYEQY	-	TRBV2	TRBJ2-7
ASSQSQGVAYNEQF	-	TRBV5-4	TRBJ2-1
ASSSSGWNSPLH	-	TRBV7-2	TRBJ1-6
ASSQDYGVANEKLF	-	TRBV4-3	TRBJ1-4
ASSQAFSGRAYEQY	-	TRBV14	TRBJ2-7
ASSPPTGTGSSYEQY	once	TRBV18	TRBJ2-7
ASSYRDRPNQPQH	-	TRBV6-6	TRBJ1-5
ASRPPGPINYGYT	-	TRBV6-5	TRBJ1-2
ASSIPDRYNEQF	once	TRBV9	TRBJ2-1
ASSPRPISEKLF	-	TRBV2	TRBJ1-4
ASSYAGRLAKNIQY	-	TRBV5-1	TRBJ2-4
ASSSPPTTGLDGELF	once	TRBV7-2	TRBJ2-2
ASSPSQESQPQH	-	TRBV18	TRBJ1-5
ASSLIRRTDTQY	-	TRBV28	TRBJ2-3
ASSQDPQGYSYNSPLH	-	TRBV4-1	TRBJ1-6
ASSYEGPSYGYT	-	TRBV6-6	TRBJ1-2
ASSSSGTAYNEQF	-	TRBV11-2	TRBJ2-1
ASSRGPNIQY	-	TRBV7-2	TRBJ2-4
ASSLGGVVADTQY	-	TRBV6-1	TRBJ2-3
ASSYRQYTEAF	-	TRBV28	TRBJ1-1
ASSPETPFYGYT	-	TRBV19	TRBJ1-2
ASSLFNSYEQY	-	TRBV5-1	TRBJ2-7
ASSYGAGNYGYT	few	TRBV6-5	TRBJ1-2
AISEAGLAGGVVDTQY	once	TRBV10-3	TRBJ2-3
ASSPDLGGGYT	-	TRBV28	TRBJ1-2
ASSLGPQAYEQY	-	TRBV7-6	TRBJ2-7
ASSLGFGTILNEQF	-	TRBV5-1	TRBJ2-1
ASGLVQSQRNTEAF	-	TRBV12-5	TRBJ1-1
ASSVEAMTDTQY	-	TRBV9	TRBJ2-3
ASSSTRDPQGTGELF	-	TRBV5-1	TRBJ2-2
ASSSQFRGETQY	many	TRBV9	TRBJ2-5
ASSPEVPQGKDTIY	-	TRBV9	TRBJ1-3
ASRRTGNQPQH	-	TRBV6-5	TRBJ1-5
ASSFEVQETQY	-	TRBV7-9	TRBJ2-5
ASSESRQGLNTEAF	once	TRBV6-1	TRBJ1-1
ARSLRPSGPYEQY	-	TRBV5-3	TRBJ2-7
ASSRTSGSYEQY	once	TRBV5-6	TRBJ2-7
ASSQARTHNEKLF	-	TRBV4-3	TRBJ1-4
ASRVLATNTGELF	-	TRBV5-6	TRBJ2-2
ASSLGLAGSYEQY	-	TRBV7-2	TRBJ2-7
ASSPGAHPYEQY	once	TRBV5-4	TRBJ2-7
AWELGGGGTEAF	-	TRBV30	TRBJ1-1
ASSPPGGGTDTQY	-	TRBV7-2	TRBJ2-3
ASSFTGLGSNEQY	-	TRBV5-4	TRBJ2-7
ASSYVFRGEEKLF	-	TRBV6-5	TRBJ1-4
ATRGFSGANVLT	-	TRBV6-5	TRBJ2-6
ASISRRQETQY	-	TRBV7-2	TRBJ2-5
ASSVEARDTDTQY	-	TRBV9	TRBJ2-3
ASSGMDRVLTGELF	-	TRBV9	TRBJ2-2